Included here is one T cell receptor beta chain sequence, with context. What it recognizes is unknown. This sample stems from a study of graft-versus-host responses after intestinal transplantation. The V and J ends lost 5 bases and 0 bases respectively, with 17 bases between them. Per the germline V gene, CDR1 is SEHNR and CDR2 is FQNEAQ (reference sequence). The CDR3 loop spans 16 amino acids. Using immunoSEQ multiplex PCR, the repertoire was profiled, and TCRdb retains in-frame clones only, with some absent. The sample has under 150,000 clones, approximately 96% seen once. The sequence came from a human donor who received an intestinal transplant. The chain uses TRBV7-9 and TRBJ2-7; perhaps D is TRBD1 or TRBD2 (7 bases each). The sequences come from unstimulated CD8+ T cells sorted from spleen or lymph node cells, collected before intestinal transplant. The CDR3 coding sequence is TGTGCCAGCAGCACAGTGAGCGGGACAGTCTCCTACGAGCAGTACTTC. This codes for CASSTVSGTVSYEQYF.